This T cell receptor (beta chain) was found in a study of cytomegalovirus exposure and HLA in healthy donors. The PCR had 60 Vbeta and 13 Jbeta primers. Clones were read by immunoSEQ multiplex PCR, and TCRdb kept only the in-frame ones, dropping some. The table lists around 200,000 clones, around 78% of them singletons. The germline V gene encodes CDR1 LNHDA and CDR2 SQIVND (reference sequence). The V end lost 8 bases, the J end lost 7 bases, and 15 bases lay between the germline ends. The CDR3 consists of 13 residues. Sequences were obtained from PBMCs. The origin of this receptor is a man aged 30 to 39 in good health and CMV-seronegative. The chain links TRBV19 to TRBJ2-1; TRBD1 might be the D (6 bases). The CDR3: CASQAGVKNEQFF. The CDR3 DNA reads TGTGCCAGTCAGGCAGGGGTTAAAAATGAGCAGTTCTTC.